Presented here are 16 T cell receptor beta chains from one specimen sequenced in a study of CD8 T cells in ankylosing spondylitis. TCRdb fed the 5' RACE reads into MiXCR, producing one record per CDR3 protein. The sample includes under 400,000 distinct CDR3 sequences, around a tenth of them seen just once. Sequencing input: blood, either unsorted or a sorted T cell fraction (not recorded which). The receptor source for this set is a female donor with ankylosing spondylitis or in good health (not recorded which).

This clonotype has a handful of counts. The chain employs TRBV6-2 or TRBV6-3 and TRBJ2-1; no firm D call. This CDR3 is 14 amino acids long. Per germline, CDR1 MNHEY and CDR2 SVGEGT. The V end was cut by 0 bases, the J end by 7 bases, with 10 bases between. As DNA, the CDR3 is TGTGCCAGCAGTTACTCGTCTTACGGGAATGAGCAGTTCTTC. Protein: CASSYSSYGNEQFF.

This clonotype was counted at least ten times. The chain couples TRBV24-1 to TRBJ1-2; 9 bases fit TRBD1. This CDR3 contains 16 residues. Germline CDR1 is KGHDR and CDR2 is SFDVKD. Trimming cost V 2 bases and J 6 bases; bases outside gene matches: 9. CDR3 loop: CATSDSDRGAMHGYTF. In DNA form, the CDR3 reads TGTGCCACCAGTGATTCGGACAGGGGCGCGATGCATGGCTACACCTTC.

Ten or more counts support this clonotype. The CDR3 coding sequence is TGTGCCAGCAGTGCTCTACTAGCGGGGGTGGATGAGCAGTTCTTC. Its protein is CASSALLAGVDEQFF. This sequence joins TRBV2 and TRBJ2-1, with 11 bases aligning to TRBD2. With 4 bases clipped from V and 8 bases from J, the junction kept 7 bases outside the gene matches. The CDR3 covers 15 residues. Germline CDR1 is SNHLY and CDR2 is FYNNEI.

V gene TRBV27 combines with J gene TRBJ1-1, with D maybe TRBD1 (6 bases). CDR3 length: 15 residues. CDR1 and CDR2 (germline): MNHEY, SMNVEV (reference sequence). The germline V and J ends were trimmed by 4 bases and 4 bases, with 16 bases remaining between them. The CDR3 sequence: CASSSPGRGRTEAFF. The DNA for the CDR3 is TGTGCCAGCAGTTCCCCGGGCAGGGGTCGCACTGAAGCTTTCTTT.

The sample holds many counts of this clonotype. CDR3 sequence: CATSPGLPLDIQYF. CDR3 bases: TGTGCCACCAGCCCGGGACTACCCCTAGACATTCAGTACTTC. The rearrangement links TRBV15 to TRBJ2-4, with 7 positions matching TRBD2. The trim removed 5 bases at V and 8 bases at J, leaving 9 bases unmatched. The CDR3 sequence is 14 residues long. Germline V lookup: CDR1 LNHNV, CDR2 YYDKDF (reference sequence).

Ten or more counts support this clonotype. The chain has TRBV20-1 and TRBJ2-5; no firm D call. The germline CDR1 and CDR2 sequences are DFQATT and SNEGSKA (reference sequence). The V end lost 6 bases, the J end lost 5 bases, and 16 bases lay between the germline ends. The CDR3 contains 13 residues. In DNA form, the CDR3 reads TGCAGTGCCCAAGTCCCAGCCCTGGAGACCCAGTACTTC. Encoded protein: CSAQVPALETQYF.

This clonotype showed up many times. The chain joins TRBV20-1 to TRBJ1-4; D is ambiguous. There are 14 residues in the CDR3. The germline V and J ends were trimmed by 6 bases and 6 bases, with 17 bases remaining between them. CDR1 DFQATT and CDR2 SNEGSKA come from the germline V gene (reference sequence). The CDR3 sequence is CSAPPRIGDEKLFF. CDR3 coding DNA: TGCAGTGCCCCCCCCCGGATCGGCGATGAAAAACTGTTTTTT.

V and J are TRBV20-1 and TRBJ1-6; tentative D call: TRBD1 (5 bases). CDR1 is DFQATT, CDR2 SNEGSKA, per germline (reference sequence). V shed 1 base and J shed 0 bases, with 10 bases lying between them. This CDR3 contains 16 residues. In DNA, the CDR3 is TGCAGTGCTAGAGCCGGGGGGAGCTCCTATAATTCACCCCTCCACTTT. It codes for CSARAGGSSYNSPLHF.

The CDR3, as DNA: TGTGCCAGCAGCCCAAGAGAAAATTTAGACATTTACAATGAGCAGTTCTTC. Translation gives CASSPRENLDIYNEQFF. V usage is TRBV14 and J usage is TRBJ2-1; the D is unclear. Germline V CDR1 and CDR2: SGHDN, FVKESK. This CDR3 has 17 amino acids. Between the trimmed V and J ends, which lost 4 bases and 4 bases, there was a span of 20 bases.

The sample holds many counts of this clonotype. The chain uses TRBV10-2 and TRBJ1-1; tentatively, D is TRBD1 (5 bases). Trimming left V 9 bases short and J 0 bases short, with 20 bases between. Germline V gene lookup returns CDR1 WSHSY and CDR2 SAAADI. The CDR3 has 16 amino acids. The CDR3 DNA follows: TGCGCCAGTGGGGGGAAAGGGGATATGGTGAACACTGAAGCTTTCTTT. Encoded protein: CASGGKGDMVNTEAFF.

This clonotype came up a few times. The rearrangement uses TRBV7-3 and TRBJ2-1; D unclear. This CDR3 has 13 residues. Germline lookup yields CDR1 SGHTA and CDR2 FQGTGA. The V and J ends lost 0 bases and 5 bases respectively, with 5 bases between them. Here the CDR3 reads CASSLTLDNEQFF. The CDR3 DNA reads as TGTGCCAGCAGCTTAACTCTCGACAATGAGCAGTTCTTC.

The gene calls are TRBV18 and TRBJ1-5; a weak D match, TRBD1 (6 bases). Germline lookup yields CDR1 KGHSH and CDR2 LQKENI. Trimming pared 4 bases from V and 7 bases from J, leaving 8 bases between. The CDR3 is 12 amino acids. The CDR3 sequence: CASSQQGQPQHF. The CDR3 region has the DNA TGTGCCAGCTCACAACAGGGACAGCCCCAGCATTTT.

This clonotype appeared many times. The chain links TRBV28 to TRBJ1-5, with TRBD1 matching over 8 bases. With V trimmed by 6 bases and J by 6 bases, 10 bases remained unmatched. CDR1 and CDR2 (germline): MDHEN, SYDVKM. This CDR3 is 15 amino acids long. DNA of the CDR3: TGTGCCAGCAGCCGGGGGACAGGCCCCCTTCAGCCCCAGCATTTT. Amino acids: CASSRGTGPLQPQHF.

This rearrangement joins TRBV18 to TRBJ1-1, with 7 bases aligning to TRBD1. CDR3 length equals 16 residues. CDR1 is KGHSH, CDR2 LQKENI, per germline. V was pared by 2 bases and J by 1 base, with 7 bases of the junction left unmatched. CDR3 loop: CASSPRGLDTNTEAFF. CDR3 coding DNA: TGTGCCAGCTCACCAAGGGGGCTCGATACGAACACTGAAGCTTTCTTT.

This clonotype has a count of ten or more. The rearrangement links TRBV20-1 to TRBJ1-1; 8 bases match TRBD1. Germline V gives CDR1 DFQATT, CDR2 SNEGSKA (reference sequence). CDR3 size: 14 residues. Losses at the gene ends were 6 bases for V and 4 bases for J; bases not matched to a gene: 10. The CDR3, as DNA: TGCAGTGCGAAACAGGGGGTGGATGGCACTGAAGCTTTCTTT. This sequence encodes CSAKQGVDGTEAFF.

This clonotype was picked up many times. The chain is built from TRBV20-1 and TRBJ2-3; 10 bases align to TRBD2. V trimming: 6 bases; J trimming: 3 bases; junction bases outside the gene matches: 9. The CDR3 extends over 15 amino acids. Germline V gene lookup returns CDR1 DFQATT and CDR2 SNEGSKA (reference sequence). The chain's CDR3 is CSARRQLAGTDTQYF. The CDR3 DNA is TGCAGTGCCCGACGGCAACTAGCGGGAACAGATACGCAGTATTTT.